This passage covers 14 T cell receptor beta chains from one sample sequenced in a study of Graves' ophthalmopathy and Graves' hyperthyroidism. Amplification of the TCR beta CDR3 regions used RNA transcripts (as template). Scientists carried out first-round RT-PCR using HTBI primers and then a second-round multiplex PCR. From the multiplex PCR reads, TCRdb called clonotypes with MiXCR, one entry per CDR3 protein. This sample has approximately 700,000 distinct CDR3 sequences, with approximately 40% found just once. Sequencing was performed on peripheral blood. The source is an adult man with Graves' ophthalmopathy.

The chain carries TRBV5-1 and TRBJ2-7; 7 positions match TRBD2. Germline V gene data show CDR1 as SGHRS and CDR2 as YFSETQ. After removal of 1 base from V and 5 bases from J, the junction contained 6 bases not matched to a gene. The CDR3 extends over 14 amino acids. CDR3 in DNA: TGCGCCAGCAGCTTGAATGTAGCGGGCCACGAGCAGTACTTC. The encoded protein is CASSLNVAGHEQYF.

This chain uses TRBV4-3 with TRBJ2-6; D is perhaps TRBD2 (6 bases). V was cut by 1 base and J by 4 bases, with 11 bases left in between. Germline CDR1 LGHNA, CDR2 YSLEER. This CDR3 is 16 amino acids long. CDR3 DNA sequence: TGCGCCAGCAGCCAAGCCGGAGGGGTAGGGGCCAACGTCCTGACTTTC. The encoded protein is CASSQAGGVGANVLTF.

In its sample, this clonotype was seen many times. The CDR3 sequence is CSARPWDTTTNEKLFF. The CDR3 bases are TGCAGTGCTAGACCTTGGGACACTACAACTAATGAAAAACTGTTTTTT. The chain joins TRBV20-1 to TRBJ1-4; possibly TRBD1 for D (6 bases). V was trimmed by 2 bases and J by 0 bases, leaving 13 bases between them. Germline loops: CDR1 DFQATT, CDR2 SNEGSKA (reference sequence). The CDR3 runs to 16 residues.

This clonotype was picked up many times. The chain uses TRBV29-1 and TRBJ2-2; TRBD1 matches 8 bases. This CDR3 is built from 14 residues. V lost 4 bases and J lost 4; bases outside the gene matches: 5. Germline V lookup: CDR1 SQVTM, CDR2 ANQGSEA. In nucleotides, the CDR3 is TGCAGCGTTGGCCCAGGGGGCGGCACCGGGGAGCTGTTTTTT. This encodes CSVGPGGGTGELFF.

The chain is built from TRBV2 and TRBJ2-5, with D uncertain. This CDR3 is built from 12 residues. V was pared by 7 bases and J by 1 base, with 7 bases between. Per the germline V gene, CDR1 is SNHLY and CDR2 is FYNNEI. The CDR3 sequence: CASIDAQETQYF. The CDR3, as DNA: TGTGCCAGCATCGATGCCCAAGAGACCCAGTACTTC.

This clonotype was counted at least ten times. The rearrangement joins TRBV29-1 to TRBJ1-5, with 8 positions matching TRBD1. The J segment lost 4 bases and the V segment lost 6 bases, leaving 5 bases of the junction unmatched. The CDR3 runs 13 residues. From germline, CDR1 is SQVTM and CDR2 ANQGSEA. In DNA form, the CDR3 reads TGCAGCGTGGCCGGGACAGGAAATCAGCCCCAGCATTTT. This encodes CSVAGTGNQPQHF.

V and J are TRBV28 and TRBJ1-4; tentative D call: TRBD1 (6 bases). This CDR3 has 13 residues. The V gene's germline CDR1 is MDHEN and CDR2 SYDVKM. Trimming removed 6 bases at V and 4 bases at J, with 9 bases between. For the CDR3, the DNA is TGTGCCAGCAGCGGCAGGGGTAATGAAAAACTGTTTTTT. Translating it yields CASSGRGNEKLFF.

This chain joins TRBV12-3 or TRBV12-4 and TRBJ1-2; D is possibly TRBD1 (6 bases). This CDR3 region has 15 residues. Trimming pared 5 bases from V and 1 base from J, leaving 14 bases between. The CDR3 sequence is CASSPQGTFNYGYTF. In DNA form, the CDR3 reads TGTGCCAGCAGTCCCCAGGGGACATTTAACTATGGCTACACCTTC.

This sequence joins TRBV5-4 and TRBJ1-1; 7 bases align to TRBD1. CDR1 and CDR2 from the germline V gene are SGHNT and YYREEE (reference sequence). The length of the CDR3 is 13 residues. V trimming: 9 bases; J trimming: 2 bases; junction bases outside the gene matches: 7. The CDR3 DNA is TGTGCCACCAGGACAGGCATAAACACTGAAGCTTTCTTT. It codes for CATRTGINTEAFF.

For this clonotype: A much larger clone lies a single base off, so this may be a read error. This CDR3 is CASSASGGSQETQYF. CDR3 DNA sequence: TGTGCCAGCAGTGCTAGCGGGGGGTCCCAAGAGACCCAGTACTTC. This chain joins TRBV10-3 and TRBJ2-5; the match to TRBD2 covers 11 bases. The CDR3 is 15 amino acids. Germline V gene lookup returns CDR1 ENHRY and CDR2 SYGVKD.

V usage is TRBV7-6 and J usage is TRBJ2-7; D might be TRBD1 (5 bases). The J call could be wrong; TRBJ2-1 is a better fit for the DNA end. The CDR3 covers 14 residues. Per the germline V gene, CDR1 is SGHVS and CDR2 is FNYEAQ. The CDR3 spells CASTQARVSNEQFF. The CDR3 DNA reads TGTGCCAGCACCCAAGCCAGGGTGTCCAATGAGCAGTTCTTC.

There are a few counts of this clonotype. The chain has TRBV6-4 and TRBJ2-5; 10 nucleotides match TRBD1. After removal of 5 bases from V and 0 bases from J, the junction contained 6 bases not matched to a gene. This CDR3 region has 16 residues. Germline-derived CDR1 and CDR2 are MRHNA and SNTAGT. The CDR3 spells CASSPWTGGHQETQYF. DNA for the CDR3: TGTGCCAGCAGTCCGTGGACAGGGGGACACCAAGAGACCCAGTACTTC.

The J gene is TRBJ1-5, the V gene TRBV25-1; 10 bases align to TRBD1. CDR3 size: 16 residues. V was pared by 6 bases and J by 6 bases, with 11 bases of the junction left unmatched. CDR1 MGHDK and CDR2 SYGVNS come from the germline V gene. CDR3 amino acids: CASSAGTGDSGQPQHF. The CDR3 DNA is TGTGCCAGCAGCGCCGGGACAGGGGACTCGGGTCAGCCCCAGCATTTT.

The gene calls are TRBV7-2 and TRBJ1-2; D is ambiguous. V gave up 1 base and J gave up 7 bases, with 10 bases separating them. This CDR3 has 13 residues. Germline CDR1 is SGHTA and CDR2 is FQGNSA. The CDR3 sequence: CASSLDGKGGYTF. In DNA form, the CDR3 reads TGTGCCAGCAGCTTAGACGGGAAGGGTGGCTACACCTTC.